The present entry profiles one TCR beta chain with its context. Naive CD8 cells, CD45RO-negative and positively selected for CCR7, excluded terminally differentiated effector memory CD45RA+ cells. The record originates from a study of shared clonotypes between healthy human individuals. Germline V gene data show CDR1 as SGHTA and CDR2 as FQGTGA. The CDR3 has 14 residues. V shed 4 bases and J 5 bases; nucleotides not matched to a gene: 8. Method: immunoSEQ multiplex PCR; TCRdb's copy keeps in-frame clones and lacks some. The table includes around 1.9 million clones, 85% to 95% detected once. The sample taken for sequencing was naive CD8+ T cells from PBMCs. The TCR originated in a man between 18 and 29 years old in good health. Some clones in this sample may be carry-over from other donors' samples. The chain combines TRBV7-3 with TRBJ2-7; 7 bases line up with TRBD1. CDR3 region: CASSSMGTGDEQYF. The CDR3 DNA is TGTGCCAGCAGCTCGATGGGAACAGGGGACGAGCAGTACTTC. Full variable domain (missing parts from reference TRBV7-3 and TRBJ2-7): GAGVSQTPSNKVTEKGKYVELRCDPISGHTALYWYRQSLGQGPEFLIYFQGTGAADDSGLPNDRFFAVRPEGSVSTLKIQRTERGDSAVYLCASSSMGTGDEQYFGPGTRLTVT.